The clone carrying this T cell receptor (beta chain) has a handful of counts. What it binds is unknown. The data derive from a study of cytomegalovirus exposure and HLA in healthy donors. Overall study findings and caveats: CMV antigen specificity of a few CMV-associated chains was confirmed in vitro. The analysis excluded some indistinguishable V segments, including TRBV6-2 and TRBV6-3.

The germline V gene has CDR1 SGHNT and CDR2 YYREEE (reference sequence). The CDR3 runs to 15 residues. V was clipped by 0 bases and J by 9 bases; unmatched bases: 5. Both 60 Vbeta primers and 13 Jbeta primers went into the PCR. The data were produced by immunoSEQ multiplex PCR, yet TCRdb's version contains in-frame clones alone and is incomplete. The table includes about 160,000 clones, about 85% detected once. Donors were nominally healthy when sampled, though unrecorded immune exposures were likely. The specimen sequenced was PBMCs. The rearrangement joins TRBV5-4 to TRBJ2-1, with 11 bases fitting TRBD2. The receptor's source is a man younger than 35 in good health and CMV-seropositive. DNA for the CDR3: TGTGCCAGCAGCTTGGAGTCTAGCGGGGGGTCTGAGCAGTTCTTC. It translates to CASSLESSGGSEQFF.